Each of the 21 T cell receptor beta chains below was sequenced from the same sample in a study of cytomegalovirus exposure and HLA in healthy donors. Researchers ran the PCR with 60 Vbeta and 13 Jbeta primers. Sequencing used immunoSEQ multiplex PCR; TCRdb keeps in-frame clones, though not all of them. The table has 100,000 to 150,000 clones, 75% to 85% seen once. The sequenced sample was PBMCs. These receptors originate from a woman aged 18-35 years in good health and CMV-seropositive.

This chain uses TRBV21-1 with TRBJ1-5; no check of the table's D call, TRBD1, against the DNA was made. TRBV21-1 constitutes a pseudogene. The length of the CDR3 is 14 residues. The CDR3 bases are TGTGCCTACAGCCCGGCAGGGCGAGATCAGCCCCAGCATTTT. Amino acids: CAYSPAGRDQPQHF.

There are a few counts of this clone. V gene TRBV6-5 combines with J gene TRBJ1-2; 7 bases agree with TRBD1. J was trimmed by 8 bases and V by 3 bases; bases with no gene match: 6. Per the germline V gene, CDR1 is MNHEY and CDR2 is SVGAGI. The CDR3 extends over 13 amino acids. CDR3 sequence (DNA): TGTGCCAGCAGTTATGACAGGGACGGGGGCTACACCTTC. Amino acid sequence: CASSYDRDGGYTF.

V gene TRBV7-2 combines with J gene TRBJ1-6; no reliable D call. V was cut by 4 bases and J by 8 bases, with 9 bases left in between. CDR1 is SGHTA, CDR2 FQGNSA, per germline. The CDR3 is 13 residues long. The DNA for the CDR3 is TGTGCCAGCAGCTCAGAAGTGGATTCACCCCTCCACTTT. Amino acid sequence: CASSSEVDSPLHF.

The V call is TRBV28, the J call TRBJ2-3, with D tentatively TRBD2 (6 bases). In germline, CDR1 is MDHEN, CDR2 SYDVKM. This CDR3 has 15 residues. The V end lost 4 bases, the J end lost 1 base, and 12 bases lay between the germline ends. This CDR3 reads CASSSDYLGTDTQYF. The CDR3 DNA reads TGTGCCAGCAGTTCGGACTATTTGGGCACAGATACGCAGTATTTT.

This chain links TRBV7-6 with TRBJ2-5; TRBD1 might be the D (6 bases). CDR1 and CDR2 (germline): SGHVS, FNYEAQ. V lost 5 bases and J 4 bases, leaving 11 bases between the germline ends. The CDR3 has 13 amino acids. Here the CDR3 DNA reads TGTGCCAGCAGCCCAGGGGCAGGAGAGACCCAGTACTTC. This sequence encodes CASSPGAGETQYF.

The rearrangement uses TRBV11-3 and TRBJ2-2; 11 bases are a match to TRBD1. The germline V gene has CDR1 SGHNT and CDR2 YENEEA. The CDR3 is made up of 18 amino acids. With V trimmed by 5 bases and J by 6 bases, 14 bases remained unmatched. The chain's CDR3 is CASSPGTGGSFPSGELFF. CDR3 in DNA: TGTGCCAGCAGCCCCGGGACAGGGGGTTCTTTTCCGTCCGGGGAGCTGTTTTTT. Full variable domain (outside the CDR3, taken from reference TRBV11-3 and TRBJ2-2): EAGVVQSPRYKIIEKKQPVAFWCNPISGHNTLYWYLQNLGQGPELLIRYENEEAVDDSQLPKDRFSAERLKGVDSTLKIQPAELGDSAVYLCASSPGTGGSFPSGELFFGEGSRLTVL.

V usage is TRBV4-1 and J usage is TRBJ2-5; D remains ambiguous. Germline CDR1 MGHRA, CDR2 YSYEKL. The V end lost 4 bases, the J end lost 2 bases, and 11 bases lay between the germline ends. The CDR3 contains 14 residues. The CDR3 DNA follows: TGCGCCAGCAGCCCCCGACTCGCGCAAGAGACCCAGTACTTC. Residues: CASSPRLAQETQYF.

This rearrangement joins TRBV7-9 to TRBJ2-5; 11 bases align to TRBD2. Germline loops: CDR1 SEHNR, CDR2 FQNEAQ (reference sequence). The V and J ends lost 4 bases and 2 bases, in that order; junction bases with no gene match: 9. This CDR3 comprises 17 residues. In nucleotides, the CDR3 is TGTGCCAGCAGCTCCGGGTGGATAGCGGGGGGGCAAGAGACCCAGTACTTC. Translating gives CASSSGWIAGGQETQYF.

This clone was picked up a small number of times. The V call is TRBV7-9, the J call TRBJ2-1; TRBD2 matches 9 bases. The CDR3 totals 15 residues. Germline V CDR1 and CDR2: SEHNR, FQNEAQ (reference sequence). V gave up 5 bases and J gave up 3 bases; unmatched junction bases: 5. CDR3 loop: CASSGSGGIYNEQFF. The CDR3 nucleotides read TGTGCCAGCAGCGGTAGCGGGGGTATCTACAATGAGCAGTTCTTC.

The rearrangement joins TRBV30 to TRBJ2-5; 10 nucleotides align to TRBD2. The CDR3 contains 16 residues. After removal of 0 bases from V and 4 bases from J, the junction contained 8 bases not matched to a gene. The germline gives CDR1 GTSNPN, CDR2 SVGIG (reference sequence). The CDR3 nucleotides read TGTGCCTGGAGTGTACAGCGGGGGGGCGTCCGAGAGACCCAGTACTTC. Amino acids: CAWSVQRGGVRETQYF.

The DNA of the CDR3 is TGTGCCACCAGCAGAGATCTGAGCGGGGGCCCAGATACGCAGTATTTT. Protein sequence: CATSRDLSGGPDTQYF. The V call is TRBV15, the J call TRBJ2-3; 8 bases are a match to TRBD2. J gave up 4 bases and V 0 bases, and 6 bases lay outside the gene matches. CDR1 and CDR2 from the germline V gene are LNHNV and YYDKDF (reference sequence). CDR3 length: 16 residues.

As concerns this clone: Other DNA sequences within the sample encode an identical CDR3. The CDR3 loop reads CATSSDPTGSDTQYF. DNA of the CDR3: TGTGCCACCAGCAGCGACCCAACAGGCTCAGATACGCAGTATTTT. V usage is TRBV15 and J usage is TRBJ2-3, with D perhaps matching TRBD1 (5 bases). The CDR3 is made up of 15 amino acids. Trimming shortened V by 3 bases and J by 4 bases, and 14 bases separated the two germline ends. The germline V gene has CDR1 LNHNV and CDR2 YYDKDF (reference sequence).

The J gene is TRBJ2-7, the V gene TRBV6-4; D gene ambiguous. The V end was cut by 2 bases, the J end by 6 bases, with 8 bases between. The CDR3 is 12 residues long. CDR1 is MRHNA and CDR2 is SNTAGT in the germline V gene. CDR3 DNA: TGTGCCAGCAGTGACGGCTCGGGCGAGCAGTACTTC. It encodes CASSDGSGEQYF.

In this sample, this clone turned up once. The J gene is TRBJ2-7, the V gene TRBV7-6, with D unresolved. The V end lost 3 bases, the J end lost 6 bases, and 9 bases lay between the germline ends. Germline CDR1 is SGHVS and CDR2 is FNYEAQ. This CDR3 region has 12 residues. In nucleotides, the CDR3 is TGTGCCAGCAGCTTCTCAGGCAGCGAGCAGTACTTC. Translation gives CASSFSGSEQYF.

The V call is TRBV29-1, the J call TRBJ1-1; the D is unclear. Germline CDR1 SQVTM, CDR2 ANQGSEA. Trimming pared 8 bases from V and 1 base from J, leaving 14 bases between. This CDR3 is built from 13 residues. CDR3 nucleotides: TGCAGCACCGTACAGAGGGCGAACACTGAAGCTTTCTTT. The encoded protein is CSTVQRANTEAFF.

CDR3 region: CASSTGQGREKLFF. CDR3 sequence (DNA): TGTGCCAGTAGTACGGGACAGGGGAGGGAAAAACTGTTTTTT. This chain uses TRBV19 with TRBJ1-4; 10 bases fit TRBD1. There are 14 residues in the CDR3. The trim removed 4 bases at V and 8 bases at J, leaving 4 bases unmatched. Germline lookup yields CDR1 LNHDA and CDR2 SQIVND (reference sequence).

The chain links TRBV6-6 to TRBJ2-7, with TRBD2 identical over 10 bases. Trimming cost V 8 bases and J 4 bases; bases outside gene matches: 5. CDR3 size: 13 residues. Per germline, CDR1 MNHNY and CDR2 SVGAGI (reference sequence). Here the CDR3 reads CASGAGGIYEQYF. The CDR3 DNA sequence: TGTGCCAGCGGAGCGGGGGGGATTTACGAGCAGTACTTC.

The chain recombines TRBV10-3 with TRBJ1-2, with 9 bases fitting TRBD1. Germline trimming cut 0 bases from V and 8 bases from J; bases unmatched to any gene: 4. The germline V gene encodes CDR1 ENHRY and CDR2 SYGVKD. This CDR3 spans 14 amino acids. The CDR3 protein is CAISESIQGAGYTF. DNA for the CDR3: TGTGCCATCAGTGAGTCGATACAGGGGGCCGGCTACACCTTC.

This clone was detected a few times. CDR3: CASRRDSGSEQYF. CDR3 in DNA: TGTGCCAGCAGACGGGACAGTGGAAGCGAGCAGTACTTC. This rearrangement joins TRBV6-1 to TRBJ2-7; 7 nucleotides align to TRBD1. Germline assignment: CDR1 MNHNS and CDR2 SASEGT. The CDR3 has 13 residues. After removal of 6 bases from V and 6 bases from J, the junction contained 8 bases not matched to a gene.

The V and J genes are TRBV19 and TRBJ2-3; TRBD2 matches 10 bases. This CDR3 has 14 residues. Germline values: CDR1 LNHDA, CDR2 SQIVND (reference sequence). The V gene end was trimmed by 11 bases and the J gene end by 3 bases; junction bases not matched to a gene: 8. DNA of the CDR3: TGTGCCGGCTCTAGCGGGGGCGGGACAGATACGCAGTATTTT. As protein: CAGSSGGGTDTQYF.

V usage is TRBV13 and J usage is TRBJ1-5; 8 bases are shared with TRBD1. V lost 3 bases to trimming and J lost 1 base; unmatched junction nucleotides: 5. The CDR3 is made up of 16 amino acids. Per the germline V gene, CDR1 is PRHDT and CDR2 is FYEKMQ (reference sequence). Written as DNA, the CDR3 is TGTGCCAGCAGCTTCCAAGGACAGGGAAGCAATCAGCCCCAGCATTTT. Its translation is CASSFQGQGSNQPQHF. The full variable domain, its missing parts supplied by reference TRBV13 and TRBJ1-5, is AAGVIQSPRHLIKEKRETATLKCYPIPRHDTVYWYQQGPGQDPQFLISFYEKMQSDKGSIPDRFSAQQFSDYHSELNMSSLELGDSALYFCASSFQGQGSNQPQHFGDGTRLSIL.